One sample yielded the 6 T cell receptor beta chains listed below, sequenced in a study of T cell responses to AZD1222 COVID-19 vaccine. TCRdb's copy holds only in-frame clones and misses some; the assay was immunoSEQ multiplex PCR. This repertoire shows roughly 140,000 clones, about 87% found once; its top ten account for roughly 2%. The sequencing here drew on peripheral blood, taken on day 0 of AZD1222 vaccination. These receptors were collected from an adult in good health.

The chain combines TRBV27 with TRBJ2-2; 8 bases fit TRBD2. J lost 0 bases, V lost 11 bases, and 8 bases had no gene match. The CDR3 loop spans 15 amino acids. CDR1 MNHEY and CDR2 SMNVEV come from the germline V gene (reference sequence). This CDR3 reads CAAGAGGANTGELFF. The CDR3 nucleotides read TGTGCCGCAGGGGCGGGAGGCGCGAACACCGGGGAGCTGTTTTTT.

This chain joins TRBV9 and TRBJ1-2; possible D gene TRBD1, 6 bases. Germline CDR1 and CDR2: SGDLS and YYNGEE. The V and J ends lost 0 bases and 5 bases respectively, with 11 bases between them. The CDR3 spans 14 residues. CDR3 sequence (DNA): TGTGCCAGCAGCGTAGCCCAGGGGCTGTATGGCTACACCTTC. It translates to CASSVAQGLYGYTF.

The V and J genes are TRBV5-4 and TRBJ2-2; weak D call: TRBD1 (6 bases). Trimming took 4 bases from V and 5 from J, leaving 18 bases between them. From germline, CDR1 is SGHNT and CDR2 YYREEE (reference sequence). The CDR3 sequence is 16 residues long. The DNA for the CDR3 is TGTGCCAGCAGCCGGGGTGGGGGCGCAGGGACCGGGGAGCTGTTTTTT. Its translation is CASSRGGGAGTGELFF.

The genes are TRBV5-5 and TRBJ2-6; tentative D call: TRBD1 (5 bases). CDR1 is SGHKS and CDR2 is YYEKEE in the germline V gene (reference sequence). The length of the CDR3 is 17 residues. The V gene lost 0 bases and the J gene lost 2 bases, with 12 bases spanning the gap. This CDR3 reads CASSLDPQGPGANVLTF. The CDR3 bases are TGTGCCAGCAGCTTGGACCCTCAGGGTCCTGGGGCCAACGTCCTGACTTTC.

V usage is TRBV6-5 and J usage is TRBJ1-5; 8 bases match TRBD1. The J segment lost 9 bases and the V segment lost 6 bases, leaving 13 bases of the junction unmatched. Germline V gene lookup returns CDR1 MNHEY and CDR2 SVGAGI. The CDR3 has 15 amino acids. The CDR3 loop is CASRPSGTGFRPQHF. The CDR3 bases are TGTGCCAGCAGACCTTCCGGGACAGGCTTCAGGCCCCAGCATTTT.

The chain joins TRBV20-1 to TRBJ1-4, with no clear D. Per germline, CDR1 DFQATT and CDR2 SNEGSKA (reference sequence). There are 11 residues in the CDR3. V lost 3 bases, J lost 5 bases, and 4 bases lay in between. The CDR3 DNA sequence: TGCAGTGCTAGTAAAAATGAAAAACTGTTTTTT. It is translated as CSASKNEKLFF.